Listed below are T cell receptor beta chains from one sample, sequenced in a study of blood T cell repertoires in COVID-19. Clones were read by immunoSEQ multiplex PCR, and TCRdb kept only the in-frame ones, dropping some. In the table there are over 85,000 clones, around 72% of which are singletons. Sequencing was done on a sample of peripheral blood. The receptors originated from a man between 65 and 85 years old with acute or convalescent COVID-19. CDR3s include the opening cysteine and the closing phenylalanine or tryptophan. Fields, in order: D gene, V gene, clone size, J gene, CDR3 protein, CDR3 DNA. D genes are given only for firm matches. Some rows mark clone size as missing; the rest say once, few, many or name a class of expanded clone.

>-|TRBV2|-|TRBJ1-1
CASRRTGNTEAFF
TGTGCCAGCAGACGAACAGGGAACACTGAAGCTTTCTTT
>TRBD1|TRBV19|-|TRBJ2-7
CASSSPRDRGGEQYF
TGTGCCAGTAGTTCCCCCCGGGACAGGGGTGGCGAGCAGTACTTC
>-|TRBV5-1|-|TRBJ1-1
CASSWSTGAEAFF
TGCGCCAGCAGCTGGTCGACAGGCGCTGAAGCTTTCTTT
>-|TRBV10-3|-|TRBJ2-7
CAAGNSGEQYF
TGTGCCGCAGGTAACAGCGGCGAGCAGTACTTC
>-|TRBV11-2|-|TRBJ1-2
CASSLAPRDYGYTF
TGTGCCAGCAGCTTAGCGCCGAGGGACTATGGCTACACCTTC
>TRBD1|TRBV5-1|once|TRBJ1-4
CASSRGQGATTNEKLFF
TGCGCCAGCAGCCGGGGACAGGGGGCCACAACTAATGAAAAACTGTTTTTT
>-|TRBV11-2|-|TRBJ2-1
CASSSHPGSRNEQFF
TGTGCCAGCAGCTCCCACCCGGGGTCACGAAATGAGCAGTTCTTC
>-|TRBV2|-|TRBJ2-2
CASRLRSGEAGELFF
TGTGCCAGCCGCCTAAGATCGGGGGAGGCCGGGGAGCTGTTTTTT
>TRBD1|TRBV2|-|TRBJ1-1
CATSERGPEAFF
TGTGCCACCTCCGAGAGGGGGCCTGAAGCTTTCTTT
>-|TRBV7-2|-|TRBJ1-2
CASSLGGGALYGYTF
TGTGCCAGCAGCTTAGGAGGAGGGGCTTTGTATGGCTACACCTTC
>-|TRBV19|-|TRBJ2-1
CASSPDRSSYNEQFF
TGTGCCAGTAGTCCCGACAGGTCCTCCTACAATGAGCAGTTCTTC
>TRBD1|TRBV6-6|-|TRBJ2-7
CASSTTGVSYEQYF
TGTGCCAGCAGTACAACAGGGGTCTCCTACGAGCAGTACTTC
>TRBD1|TRBV24-1|-|TRBJ2-2
CATDRGSFGTGELFF
TGTGCCACCGACAGGGGATCATTTGGGACCGGGGAGCTGTTTTTT
>-|TRBV5-1|once|TRBJ2-7
CASSLESRQGSEQYF
TGCGCCAGCAGCTTGGAATCTAGGCAGGGCTCCGAGCAGTACTTC
>-|TRBV7-3|-|TRBJ1-5
CASSSGLGQPQHF
TGTGCCAGCAGCTCAGGGCTTGGACAGCCCCAGCATTTT
>TRBD1|TRBV5-5|-|TRBJ1-2
CASSLRQGSKDYGYTF
TGTGCCAGCAGCCTGAGACAGGGTAGTAAGGACTATGGCTACACCTTC
>TRBD1|TRBV11-1|-|TRBJ2-7
CASSLAAGGEQYF
TGTGCCAGCAGCTTAGCGGCAGGGGGTGAGCAGTACTTC